This is a list of T cell receptor beta chains from one sample in a study of vaccination effects on CD4 cells after COVID-19. The method was immunoSEQ multiplex PCR; TCRdb's version includes in-frame clones alone and lacks a portion of them. The sample has tens of thousands of clones, roughly 80% seen once. The antigens for these receptors are not known. The starting material was CD4+ T cells from PBMCs cultured without peptide, obtained after COVID-19 vaccination. These receptors came from a human donor who received a COVID-19 vaccine. Each CDR3 is given with its conserved first and last residue. The D gene is left open where the match is weak. Clone size is not always given. Where it is, it says once, few, many or a class for expanded clones.

TRBV5-1	.	TRBJ1-3	.	CASSLTGAGNTIYF	TGCGCCAGCAGCTTGACGGGGGCTGGAAACACCATATATTTT
TRBV2	.	TRBJ1-2	.	CASTASNYGYTF	TGTGCCAGCACCGCCAGTAACTATGGCTACACCTTC
TRBV6-5	few	TRBJ2-1	.	CASSYGDRPEQFF	TGTGCCAGCAGTTACGGCGACAGGCCTGAGCAGTTCTTC
TRBV5-1	.	TRBJ2-3	TRBD2	CASSLAGTSASTDTQYF	TGCGCCAGCAGCTTAGCGGGGACTAGCGCCAGCACAGATACGCAGTATTTT
TRBV12-3/TRBV12-4	.	TRBJ1-2	TRBD1	CASRSGGFGYTF	TGTGCCAGCAGATCAGGGGGCTTTGGCTACACCTTC
TRBV18	.	TRBJ1-4	.	CASSPSSGFTNEKLFF	TGTGCCAGCTCACCATCCTCCGGGTTCACTAATGAAAAACTGTTTTTT
TRBV2	.	TRBJ2-3	.	CASSPEPDTQYF	TGTGCCAGCAGTCCAGAGCCAGATACGCAGTATTTT
TRBV29-1	.	TRBJ1-5	.	CSVSTGAPGRGNQPQHF	TGCAGCGTTTCAACCGGAGCCCCGGGACGGGGGAATCAGCCCCAGCATTTT
TRBV9	.	TRBJ1-2	.	CASSVGLAIRYGYTF	TGTGCCAGCAGCGTAGGTTTAGCCATCCGCTATGGCTACACCTTC
TRBV6-2/TRBV6-3	few	TRBJ1-1	.	CASSYGSNTEAFF	TGTGCCAGCAGTTACGGGTCGAACACTGAAGCTTTCTTT
TRBV28	.	TRBJ1-5	.	CASSFDSNQPQHF	TGTGCCAGCAGTTTTGATAGCAATCAGCCCCAGCATTTT
TRBV2	.	TRBJ2-1	.	CAKTLGARGVHNEQFF	TGTGCCAAAACCCTTGGGGCCCGAGGGGTCCACAATGAGCAGTTCTTC
TRBV18	.	TRBJ1-3	.	CASSPVDSGNTIYF	TGTGCCAGCTCACCAGTAGACTCTGGAAACACCATATATTTT
TRBV5-6	.	TRBJ1-2	.	CASSLSFTASNYGYTF	TGTGCCAGCAGCTTGAGTTTCACGGCCTCTAACTATGGCTACACCTTC
TRBV25-1	few	TRBJ1-2	.	CASSDGQFYGYTF	TGTGCCAGCAGTGATGGACAGTTCTATGGCTACACCTTC
TRBV6-2/TRBV6-3	once	TRBJ1-5	TRBD1	CASSYSQRQGYNQPQHF	TGTGCCAGCAGTTACTCCCAACGACAGGGGTACAATCAGCCCCAGCATTTT
TRBV5-1	.	TRBJ1-1	.	CASSLPQVGTEAFF	TGCGCCAGCAGCTTACCCCAGGTCGGGACTGAAGCTTTCTTT
TRBV7-9	few	TRBJ2-5	.	CASSSTGTQETQYF	TGTGCCAGCAGCTCTACAGGGACCCAAGAGACCCAGTACTTC
TRBV23-1	.	TRBJ2-1	.	CASSREPAYNEQFF	TGCGCCAGCAGTCGAGAGCCAGCCTACAATGAGCAGTTCTTC
TRBV27	once	TRBJ1-6	.	CASGQGLFNSPLHF	TGTGCCAGCGGCCAGGGACTGTTTAATTCACCCCTCCACTTT
TRBV6-5	.	TRBJ1-2	.	CASGQGISNYGYTF	TGTGCAAGCGGGCAAGGCATCTCTAACTATGGCTACACCTTC
TRBV28	.	TRBJ2-5	.	CASQTGGQETQYF	TGTGCCTCCCAGACTGGGGGCCAAGAGACCCAGTACTTC
TRBV4-3	.	TRBJ1-6	.	CASSQEGPQGSASYNSPLHF	TGCGCCAGCAGCCAAGAGGGGCCCCAGGGCAGCGCTTCCTATAATTCACCCCTCCACTTT
TRBV30	.	TRBJ1-1	TRBD1	CAWSVYRGSVTAFF	TGTGCCTGGAGTGTCTACAGGGGGTCGGTTACAGCTTTCTTT
TRBV5-4	.	TRBJ1-4	.	CASSLGVATNEKLFF	TGTGCCAGCAGCTTGGGGGTAGCAACTAATGAAAAACTGTTTTTT
TRBV6-6	.	TRBJ2-2	.	CASKMDSTGELFF	TGTGCCAGCAAAATGGACAGCACCGGGGAGCTGTTTTTT
TRBV28	.	TRBJ1-2	TRBD1	CASRAGTANYGYTF	TGTGCCAGCAGAGCCGGGACAGCTAACTATGGCTACACCTTC
TRBV6-6	.	TRBJ1-3	.	CASSPPGSGNTIYF	TGTGCCAGCAGTCCTCCAGGGTCAGGAAACACCATATATTTT
TRBV14	.	TRBJ1-6	.	CASSLGTHLNNSPLHF	TGTGCCAGCAGCCTCGGCACTCACCTAAATAATTCACCCCTCCACTTT
TRBV24-1	.	TRBJ1-2	.	CATSDTFGSVDGYTF	TGTGCCACCAGTGATACGTTTGGGTCAGTCGATGGCTACACCTTC
TRBV5-5	once	TRBJ1-3	TRBD1	CASSLLQGYGNTIYF	TGTGCCAGCAGCCTGTTACAGGGGTATGGAAACACCATATATTTT
TRBV7-8	.	TRBJ2-5	TRBD2	CASSLLVGGNGQETQYF	TGTGCCAGCAGCTTATTAGTCGGGGGGAATGGGCAAGAGACCCAGTACTTC
TRBV5-1	.	TRBJ1-1	TRBD1	CASSPSTGMNTEAFF	TGCGCCAGCAGCCCATCGACAGGGATGAACACTGAAGCTTTCTTT
TRBV19	.	TRBJ1-4	.	CASTPGSRYNEKLFF	TGTGCCAGTACACCGGGGAGCAGGTATAATGAAAAACTGTTTTTT
TRBV5-1	.	TRBJ2-1	.	CASSALTVQTYNEQFF	TGCGCCAGCAGCGCCCTGACAGTGCAAACCTACAATGAGCAGTTCTTC
TRBV7-9	.	TRBJ1-1	.	CASILDGRNTEAFF	TGTGCCAGCATCCTGGACGGACGGAACACTGAAGCTTTCTTT
TRBV6-1	few	TRBJ1-2	.	CASSERTDVYGYTF	TGTGCCAGCAGTGAAAGGACAGACGTCTATGGCTACACCTTC
TRBV5-1	.	TRBJ2-3	.	CASSLRAGWDTQYF	TGCGCCAGCAGCTTGCGGGCAGGGTGGGATACGCAGTATTTT
TRBV4-3	few	TRBJ1-2	.	CASSQGHYGYTF	TGCGCCAGCAGCCAAGGCCACTATGGCTACACCTTC
TRBV5-8	once	TRBJ2-3	TRBD2	CASSSTLAGGPADTQYF	TGTGCCAGCAGCTCTACACTAGCGGGGGGGCCAGCAGATACGCAGTATTTT
TRBV3-1/TRBV3-2	.	TRBJ1-4	TRBD1	CASSQGQGARTNEKLFF	TGTGCCAGCAGCCAAGGGCAGGGGGCGCGCACTAATGAAAAACTGTTTTTT
TRBV18	.	TRBJ1-1	.	CASSPSMTGRSEAFF	TGTGCCAGCTCACCAAGTATGACAGGAAGGTCTGAAGCTTTCTTT
TRBV11-2	.	TRBJ2-5	.	CASSLDWEQETQYF	TGTGCCAGCAGCTTAGACTGGGAACAAGAGACCCAGTACTTC
TRBV5-6	.	TRBJ2-3	.	CASSLAGHQALTQYF	TGTGCCAGCAGCCTGGCGGGACATCAAGCCCTTACGCAGTATTTT
TRBV9	.	TRBJ2-3	TRBD1	CASSVGQGRGDTQYF	TGTGCCAGCAGCGTAGGACAGGGGAGAGGAGATACGCAGTATTTT
TRBV5-8	once	TRBJ2-5	.	CASISRGGKETQYF	TGTGCCAGCATCTCCCGAGGGGGAAAAGAGACCCAGTACTTC
TRBV7-3	.	TRBJ2-5	.	CASSLAVGETQYF	TGTGCCAGCAGCTTAGCGGTCGGAGAGACCCAGTACTTC
TRBV20-1	.	TRBJ2-5	.	CSARSTETQYF	TGCAGTGCTAGATCAACCGAGACCCAGTACTTC
TRBV5-3	.	TRBJ2-3	TRBD2	CARSSKRGQPGDTQYF	TGTGCCAGAAGCTCAAAGCGGGGGCAACCCGGAGATACGCAGTATTTT
TRBV5-1	.	TRBJ1-5	.	CASSREGSNQPQHF	TGCGCCAGCAGTAGGGAAGGGAGCAATCAGCCCCAGCATTTT
TRBV6-6	few	TRBJ1-1	.	CASAATQANTEAFF	TGTGCCAGTGCTGCAACGCAGGCCAACACTGAAGCTTTCTTT
TRBV7-2	.	TRBJ1-5	.	CASSLVGRINQPQHF	TGTGCCAGCAGCTTAGTTGGGCGGATCAATCAGCCCCAGCATTTT
TRBV9	.	TRBJ2-3	.	CASSVGGKRTDTQYF	TGTGCCAGCAGCGTGGGCGGGAAGCGGACAGATACGCAGTATTTT
TRBV18	.	TRBJ2-3	TRBD2	CASSQLAGGADTQYF	TGTGCCAGCTCACAACTAGCGGGGGGAGCAGATACGCAGTATTTT
TRBV7-2	.	TRBJ1-4	.	CASSLFGKWEKLFF	TGTGCCAGCAGCTTGTTCGGTAAATGGGAAAAACTGTTTTTT
TRBV28	.	TRBJ1-1	.	CASKGENTEAFF	TGTGCCAGTAAAGGGGAGAACACTGAAGCTTTCTTT
TRBV19	.	TRBJ2-4	.	CATARLSGAKNIQYF	TGTGCCACCGCAAGGCTGTCGGGGGCCAAAAACATTCAGTACTTC
TRBV14	.	TRBJ1-2	.	CASSRRVGLLDGYTF	TGTGCCAGCAGCCGAAGGGTTGGCCTTCTGGATGGCTACACCTTC
TRBV18	.	TRBJ1-2	.	CASSPPNRAYGYTF	TGTGCCAGCTCACCACCTAACAGAGCCTATGGCTACACCTTC
TRBV7-9	.	TRBJ2-5	.	CASTPVGGTETQYF	TGTGCCAGCACCCCCGTAGGGGGGACGGAGACCCAGTACTTC